The 28 T cell receptor beta chains below were found in one sample sequenced in a study of shared clonotypes between healthy human individuals. Sequencing used immunoSEQ multiplex PCR; TCRdb keeps in-frame clones, though not all of them. The top ten hold under 0.45% of the sample, which has about 2.3 million clones, more than 85% seen once. Sequencing input: naive CD4+ T cells from PBMCs. Stated subset: CD45RA+ positively selected. Receptor source: a young man in good health. Some clones in this sample may be carry-over from other donors' samples.

CDR3 sequence (DNA): TGTGCCAGCGGACTGGGCGTCTACGAGCAGTACTTC. This sequence encodes CASGLGVYEQYF. The chain combines TRBV28 with TRBJ2-7; weak D call: TRBD2 (5 bases). Between the trimmed V and J ends, which lost 8 bases and 3 bases, there was a span of 11 bases. Germline-derived CDR1 and CDR2 are MDHEN and SYDVKM. The CDR3 sequence is 12 residues long.

The CDR3 sequence is CASSERDRTQSAYEQYF. The CDR3 DNA reads as TGTGCCAGCAGTGAAAGGGACCGGACACAATCGGCCTACGAGCAGTACTTC. This rearrangement joins TRBV6-1 to TRBJ2-7; D may correspond to TRBD1 or TRBD2 (5 bases each). CDR3 length equals 17 residues. Germline CDR1 MNHNS, CDR2 SASEGT. Trimming removed 2 bases at V and 2 bases at J, with 19 bases between.

V gene TRBV28 combines with J gene TRBJ2-2; TRBD2 might be the D (6 bases). Germline CDR1 reads MDHEN; CDR2 reads SYDVKM. The CDR3 is 15 residues long. V was clipped by 5 bases and J by 10 bases, with 20 bases between them. The DNA for the CDR3 is TGTGCCAGCAGTCCCGGGACTGAGTGGGCTGCGGAGCTGTTTTTT. This gives the protein CASSPGTEWAAELFF.

This chain uses TRBV30 with TRBJ1-4, with 8 bases that match TRBD1. The CDR3 is made up of 14 amino acids. Germline V gene sequence: CDR1 GTSNPN, CDR2 SVGIG (reference sequence). V lost 4 bases to trimming and J lost 8 bases; unmatched junction nucleotides: 9. In nucleotides, the CDR3 is TGTGCCTGGACCCCCAGGGGGCGCTACGAAAAACTGTTTTTT. It encodes CAWTPRGRYEKLFF.

The gene calls are TRBV5-1 and TRBJ1-1; D is uncertain. The V gene's germline CDR1 is SGHRS and CDR2 YFSETQ. V lost 0 bases and J 0 bases, leaving 6 bases between the germline ends. The CDR3 runs 14 residues. In DNA form, the CDR3 reads TGCGCCAGCAGCTTGGGGGATATGAACACTGAAGCTTTCTTT. It codes for CASSLGDMNTEAFF.

Worth noting for this clone: This sample includes further DNA sequences coding for the same CDR3. The chain joins TRBV28 to TRBJ1-5, with D hard to call. Trimming took off 5 bases at V and 0 bases at J, with 2 bases between the two ends. Germline V gene sequence: CDR1 MDHEN, CDR2 SYDVKM. CDR3 length: 12 amino acids. CDR3 residues: CASSISNQPQHF. CDR3 DNA: TGTGCCAGCAGTATTAGCAATCAGCCCCAGCATTTT.

The V call is TRBV6-1, the J call TRBJ2-7; 8 bases align to TRBD1. Germline CDR1 MNHNS, CDR2 SASEGT. The CDR3 loop spans 14 amino acids. J gave up 3 bases and V 7 bases, and 8 bases lay outside the gene matches. The CDR3: CASIFGTGDYEQYF. CDR3 bases: TGTGCCAGCATTTTCGGGACAGGAGACTACGAGCAGTACTTC.

The chain uses TRBV5-1 and TRBJ1-1; the match to TRBD1 covers 7 bases. This CDR3 is built from 15 residues. V trimming: 4 bases; J trimming: 2 bases; junction bases outside the gene matches: 8. Germline lookup yields CDR1 SGHRS and CDR2 YFSETQ. Here the CDR3 reads CASSATGATNTEAFF. The CDR3 DNA follows: TGCGCCAGCAGCGCTACAGGGGCGACCAACACTGAAGCTTTCTTT.

The chain combines TRBV5-5 with TRBJ1-1; the match to TRBD1 covers 7 bases. This CDR3 comprises 18 residues. Losses at the gene ends were 5 bases for V and 2 bases for J; bases not matched to a gene: 18. Germline CDR1 reads SGHKS; CDR2 reads YYEKEE (reference sequence). CDR3 loop: CASRQGLQGLFSNTEAFF. CDR3 coding DNA: TGTGCCAGCAGACAGGGGCTCCAGGGGTTATTTTCTAACACTGAAGCTTTCTTT.

J is TRBJ2-5 and V is TRBV10-3; 8 nucleotides line up with TRBD2. There are 14 residues in the CDR3. The V segment lost 4 bases and the J segment 5 bases; nucleotides outside the gene matches: 6. From germline, CDR1 is ENHRY and CDR2 SYGVKD. CDR3 protein: CAISVAREGETQYF. DNA for the CDR3: TGTGCCATCAGTGTAGCACGGGAGGGCGAGACCCAGTACTTC.

This chain connects TRBV28 to TRBJ2-7; TRBD1 agrees at 8 bases. The CDR3 spans 14 residues. V shed 3 bases and J 6 bases; nucleotides not matched to a gene: 7. Germline V gives CDR1 MDHEN, CDR2 SYDVKM. The CDR3 bases are TGTGCCAGCAGTTTCCAGGACAGGGATGGCGAGCAGTACTTC. Translating gives CASSFQDRDGEQYF.

This clone was seen once. J is TRBJ2-7 and V is TRBV6-6; D possibly matches TRBD1 or TRBD2 (6 bases each). V shed 5 bases and J shed 3 bases, with 20 bases lying between them. Germline CDR1 reads MNHNY; CDR2 reads SVGAGI (reference sequence). This CDR3 is 16 amino acids long. Here the CDR3 DNA reads TGTGCCAGCAGTAATCATCGTGGAGGGGGTATCTACGAGCAGTACTTC. This codes for CASSNHRGGGIYEQYF.

The chain carries TRBV7-9 and TRBJ1-3; D gene ambiguous. With 3 bases removed from V and 0 bases from J, the gap between germline ends came to 6 bases. The CDR3 has 14 amino acids. Germline V gene lookup returns CDR1 SEHNR and CDR2 FQNEAQ (reference sequence). The CDR3 DNA is TGTGCCAGCAGCTTTGCCAACTCTGGAAACACCATATATTTT. Translated: CASSFANSGNTIYF.

This rearrangement joins TRBV6-5 to TRBJ1-1, with D uncertain. V lost 7 bases and J 0 bases, leaving 3 bases between the germline ends. The CDR3 length is 11 residues. CDR1 is MNHEY, CDR2 SVGAGI, per germline. The CDR3 DNA is TGTGCCAGCACTATGAACACTGAAGCTTTCTTT. Translating it yields CASTMNTEAFF.

The gene calls are TRBV19 and TRBJ1-4, with D possibly matching TRBD1 (5 bases). V shed 4 bases and J shed 10 bases, with 16 bases lying between them. CDR1 LNHDA and CDR2 SQIVND come from the germline V gene (reference sequence). This CDR3 has 14 amino acids. CDR3 coding DNA: TGTGCCAGTAGTAGGGACCTGGGCGGAGGAAAACTGTTTTTT. As protein: CASSRDLGGGKLFF. The entire variable domain, with the rest obtained from reference TRBV19 and TRBJ1-4, is as follows: DGGITQSPKYLFRKEGQNVTLSCEQNLNHDAMYWYRQDPGQGLRLIYYSQIVNDFQKGDIAEGYSVSREKKESFPLTVTSAQKNPTAFYLCASSRDLGGGKLFFGSGTQLSVL.

In the case of this clone: Other DNA sequences from this sample encode an identical CDR3 as well. The chain is built from TRBV9 and TRBJ1-1; D is possibly TRBD1 (6 bases). The V end was cut by 4 bases, the J end by 1 base, with 11 bases between. The germline gives CDR1 SGDLS, CDR2 YYNGEE. This CDR3 has 14 residues. The DNA of the CDR3 is TGTGCCAGCAGCCCGACGGGACAGAACACTGAAGCTTTCTTT. It specifies CASSPTGQNTEAFF. Based on the CDR3 plus reference TRBV9 and TRBJ1-1, the full variable domain is DSGVTQTPKHLITATGQRVTLRCSPRSGDLSVYWYQQSLDQGLQFLIQYYNGEERAKGNILERFSAQQFPDLHSELNLSSLELGDSALYFCASSPTGQNTEAFFGQGTRLTVV.

This chain links TRBV6-1 with TRBJ1-1, with D perhaps matching TRBD1 (6 bases). CDR1 and CDR2 from the germline V gene are MNHNS and SASEGT. This CDR3 has 14 residues. The V end lost 4 bases, the J end lost 4 bases, and 13 bases lay between the germline ends. The CDR3 spells CASSARGFGTEAFF. The CDR3 nucleotides read TGTGCCAGCAGTGCCAGGGGATTTGGCACTGAAGCTTTCTTT.

The chain carries TRBV4-1 and TRBJ1-2; no clear D. The CDR3 loop spans 14 amino acids. In germline, CDR1 is MGHRA, CDR2 YSYEKL. V lost 2 bases to trimming and J lost 4 bases, with 11 bases between them. The CDR3 here is CASSQQTGFYGYTF. The CDR3 DNA follows: TGCGCCAGCAGCCAACAAACGGGGTTCTATGGCTACACCTTC.

V and J are TRBV7-3 and TRBJ2-1; 7 bases fit TRBD2. Germline loops: CDR1 SGHTA, CDR2 FQGTGA. CDR3 size: 16 residues. The junction had 6 bases not matched to a gene; V was cut back by 2 bases and J by 2 bases. CDR3 in amino acids: CASSLSSGGTYNEQFF. CDR3 coding DNA: TGTGCCAGCAGCTTATCTTCGGGAGGCACCTACAATGAGCAGTTCTTC.

The CDR3 loop is CASNRIGASPYEQYF. CDR3 nucleotides: TGTGCCAGCAACAGGATCGGAGCGTCGCCTTACGAGCAGTACTTC. The V gene is TRBV6-5, the J gene TRBJ2-7; D might be TRBD1 (5 bases). The V gene's germline CDR1 is MNHEY and CDR2 SVGAGI. Between the trimmed V and J ends, which lost 7 bases and 4 bases, there was a span of 20 bases. The CDR3 is 15 residues long.

The genes are TRBV5-8 and TRBJ2-1, with unresolved D. V was pared by 1 base and J by 7 bases, with 9 bases between. The CDR3 spans 13 residues. Germline CDR1 SGHTS, CDR2 YDEGEE. Here the CDR3 DNA reads TGTGCCAGCAGCTTGCTACAGAGAAATGAGCAGTTCTTC. It translates to CASSLLQRNEQFF. Full variable domain (outside the CDR3, taken from reference TRBV5-8 and TRBJ2-1): EAGVTQSPTHLIKTRGQQATLRCSPISGHTSVYWYQQALGLGLQFLLWYDEGEERNRGNFPPRFSGRQFPNYSSELNVNALELEDSALYLCASSLLQRNEQFFGPGTRLTVL.

The CDR3 nucleotides are TGTGCCAGCGGGATTGCAGGGGGCAATAGCTATGGCTACACCTTC. Residues: CASGIAGGNSYGYTF. This chain links TRBV2 with TRBJ1-2; 8 nucleotides align to TRBD1. From germline, CDR1 is SNHLY and CDR2 FYNNEI. V shed 8 bases, J shed 4 bases, and the junction held 12 bases outside the gene matches. The CDR3 has 15 residues.

J is TRBJ2-7 and V is TRBV27, with D perhaps matching TRBD1 (5 bases). V lost 0 bases and J 2 bases, leaving 14 bases between the germline ends. The CDR3 contains 16 residues. Germline values: CDR1 MNHEY, CDR2 SMNVEV (reference sequence). CDR3 sequence reads: CASSLSARVGTYEQYF. Here the CDR3 DNA reads TGTGCCAGCAGTTTATCGGCCAGGGTAGGCACCTACGAGCAGTACTTC.

J is TRBJ1-5 and V is TRBV2; 8 bases are a match to TRBD1. V lost 6 bases to trimming and J lost 7 bases; unmatched junction nucleotides: 8. Germline V lookup: CDR1 SNHLY, CDR2 FYNNEI. This CDR3 spans 14 amino acids. In nucleotides, the CDR3 is TGTGCCAGCAGCCCGACAGGGGAGCGGCAGCCCCAGCATTTT. Translating gives CASSPTGERQPQHF.

The chain has TRBV2 and TRBJ2-3; unclear D gene. The CDR3 loop spans 13 amino acids. Trimming removed 3 bases from V and 5 bases from J, with 9 bases in between. Germline V gives CDR1 SNHLY, CDR2 FYNNEI. This CDR3 is CASSEAWGDTQYF. The CDR3 DNA reads TGTGCCAGCAGTGAGGCCTGGGGAGATACGCAGTATTTT.

CDR3 in amino acids: CASSLDRLSGRAGEQYF. CDR3 sequence (DNA): TGTGCCAGCAGTTTAGACAGACTTAGCGGGAGGGCCGGCGAGCAGTACTTC. This sequence joins TRBV27 and TRBJ2-7; the match to TRBD2 covers 11 bases. The CDR3 is made up of 17 amino acids. The trim removed 2 bases at V and 6 bases at J, leaving 12 bases unmatched. Germline V CDR1 and CDR2: MNHEY, SMNVEV (reference sequence).

The chain uses TRBV23-1 and TRBJ1-3; D unresolved. TRBV23-1 falls under the ORF class, with uncertain function. The CDR3 contains 13 residues. The V and J ends lost 7 bases and 8 bases respectively, with 15 bases between them. CDR3 coding DNA: TGCGCCAGCACTCCCTTCACGGCGGACACCATATATTTT. It encodes CASTPFTADTIYF.

The chain links TRBV2 to TRBJ1-5; no firm D call. The CDR3 sequence is 12 residues long. CDR1 SNHLY and CDR2 FYNNEI come from the germline V gene. Trimming took off 1 base at V and 5 bases at J, with 3 bases between the two ends. The chain's CDR3 is CASSEEYQPQHF. Here the CDR3 DNA reads TGTGCCAGCAGTGAAGAGTATCAGCCCCAGCATTTT.